Below are 27 T cell receptor beta chains sequenced from a single sample in a study of blood T cell repertoires in COVID-19. Repertoires were generated with immunoSEQ multiplex PCR, while TCRdb's copy carries only in-frame clones and drops some. Of 350,000 to 400,000 clones listed, roughly 87% were seen once; the top ten hold under 3%. The sequencing sample was made of PBMCs or T cells enriched from blood (not recorded which). These receptors came from a woman aged 25 to 39 who had recovered from COVID-19.

A few counts support this clone. The rearrangement uses TRBV27 and TRBJ1-5; 7 nucleotides align to TRBD1. The V gene end was trimmed by 6 bases and the J gene end by 0 bases; junction bases not matched to a gene: 5. CDR1 and CDR2 (germline): MNHEY, SMNVEV (reference sequence). The CDR3 runs 15 residues. In DNA, the CDR3 is TGTGCCAGCAGCCCGACAGGGAATAGCAATCAGCCCCAGCATTTT. Its translation is CASSPTGNSNQPQHF.

V gene TRBV4-1 combines with J gene TRBJ1-2; D gene unclear. The V end was cut by 0 bases, the J end by 6 bases, with 14 bases between. The CDR3 extends over 15 amino acids. Germline V gene data show CDR1 as MGHRA and CDR2 as YSYEKL. The chain's CDR3 is CASSQDPSRLNGYTF. CDR3 bases: TGCGCCAGCAGCCAAGATCCCTCCCGACTCAATGGCTACACCTTC.

The chain recombines TRBV2 with TRBJ1-1, with 7 bases aligning to TRBD1. Germline CDR1 is SNHLY and CDR2 is FYNNEI. J gave up 0 bases and V 8 bases, and 9 bases lay outside the gene matches. CDR3 length equals 15 residues. CDR3 region: CASGDSRSMNTEAFF. CDR3 DNA sequence: TGTGCCAGCGGGGACAGCCGTTCAATGAACACTGAAGCTTTCTTT.

The V gene is TRBV18, the J gene TRBJ1-4; the D is unclear. V was pared by 3 bases and J by 5 bases, with 10 bases between. The CDR3 totals 14 residues. CDR1 and CDR2 from the germline V gene are KGHSH and LQKENI. The DNA for the CDR3 is TGTGCCAGCTCACCGCGGTACCCGAATGAAAAACTGTTTTTT. Translation: CASSPRYPNEKLFF.

The rearrangement links TRBV20-1 to TRBJ2-7; the match to TRBD2 covers 7 bases. Germline V gives CDR1 DFQATT, CDR2 SNEGSKA (reference sequence). The CDR3 spans 13 residues. Trimming removed 3 bases from V and 4 bases from J; junction bases left unmatched: 6. CDR3 DNA: TGCAGTGCTAGTCCTGCGGGAGCGTACGAGCAGTACTTC. Translating it yields CSASPAGAYEQYF.

On this clone: At one of its ends the junction is not consistent with the germline gene, which may arise from a read error. The V and J genes are TRBV29-1 and TRBJ2-7; TRBD2 matches 10 bases. Germline-derived CDR1 and CDR2 are SQVTM and ANQGSEA. The CDR3 is 11 residues long. CDR3 region: CSVGSGRAEDF. CDR3 bases: TGCAGCGTTGGAAGCGGGAGGGCCGAGGACTTC.

The chain carries TRBV6-6 and TRBJ2-7; TRBD1 aligns across 7 bases. CDR3 length: 16 residues. Trimming removed 0 bases from V and 5 bases from J; junction bases left unmatched: 10. CDR1 is MNHNY, CDR2 SVGAGI, per germline (reference sequence). The CDR3 nucleotides read TGTGCCAGCAGTTACTCTCTGGGACAGATTCCCCACGAGCAGTACTTC. Translating it yields CASSYSLGQIPHEQYF.

This chain connects TRBV7-2 to TRBJ1-5; the D is unclear. The CDR3 contains 16 residues. Trimming stripped 2 bases from V and 2 bases from J, with 13 bases between. The V gene's germline CDR1 is SGHTA and CDR2 FQGNSA. CDR3 protein: CASSLIGPSGNQPQHF. The CDR3 bases are TGTGCCAGCAGCTTAATCGGTCCGAGTGGCAATCAGCCCCAGCATTTT.

The genes are TRBV6-5 and TRBJ2-5; 11 positions match TRBD2. Losses at the gene ends were 4 bases for V and 4 bases for J; bases not matched to a gene: 8. Germline V gene data show CDR1 as MNHEY and CDR2 as SVGAGI. The CDR3 sequence is 16 residues long. The CDR3 DNA reads TGTGCCAGCAGTTTTAGCGGGGGGGCCGTAGGAGAGACCCAGTACTTC. The encoded protein is CASSFSGGAVGETQYF.

In DNA form, the CDR3 reads TGTGCCAGCAGCGCCGCATCAGGGGGCCGGTGGGGTGGCTACACCTTC. The encoded protein is CASSAASGGRWGGYTF. The rearrangement joins TRBV14 to TRBJ1-2; 8 bases map to TRBD1. CDR1 and CDR2 from the germline V gene are SGHDN and FVKESK. J was trimmed by 7 bases and V by 5 bases; bases with no gene match: 15. This CDR3 has 16 amino acids.

CDR3 amino acids: CSVLSSGWETQYF. The CDR3 region has the DNA TGCAGCGTTCTGAGCTCGGGATGGGAGACCCAGTACTTC. The rearrangement links TRBV29-1 to TRBJ2-5, with D perhaps matching TRBD2 (5 bases). V was pared by 5 bases and J by 5 bases, with 15 bases between. Looked up from germline, CDR1 is SQVTM and CDR2 is ANQGSEA. CDR3 length: 13 residues.

This chain connects TRBV5-4 to TRBJ2-5; no definite D call. The CDR3 runs to 12 residues. Germline-derived CDR1 and CDR2 are SGHNT and YYREEE (reference sequence). Trimming stripped 4 bases from V and 4 bases from J, with 8 bases between. The CDR3 loop reads CASSGPAETQYF. The CDR3, as DNA: TGTGCCAGCAGCGGGCCCGCAGAGACCCAGTACTTC.

V usage is TRBV19 and J usage is TRBJ2-3, with D maybe TRBD2 (5 bases). CDR1 LNHDA and CDR2 SQIVND come from the germline V gene (reference sequence). With 9 bases removed from V and 6 bases from J, the gap between germline ends came to 16 bases. This CDR3 contains 13 residues. The CDR3 is CASQDWTEDTQYF. The CDR3 coding sequence is TGTGCCAGCCAAGACTGGACTGAGGATACGCAGTATTTT.

This clone was seen a few times. V and J are TRBV28 and TRBJ2-4, with TRBD1 matching over 7 bases. V was clipped by 6 bases and J by 2 bases; unmatched bases: 4. This CDR3 region has 14 residues. The germline CDR1 and CDR2 sequences are MDHEN and SYDVKM. CDR3 region: CASRPGQSKNIQYF. For the CDR3, the DNA is TGTGCCAGCAGACCGGGACAGTCCAAAAACATTCAGTACTTC.

The J gene is TRBJ2-3, the V gene TRBV19; 7 bases align to TRBD2. This CDR3 is 14 amino acids long. The trim removed 3 bases at V and 2 bases at J, leaving 2 bases unmatched. CDR1 LNHDA and CDR2 SQIVND come from the germline V gene (reference sequence). The CDR3 here is CASSIRDYTDTQYF. The CDR3 DNA sequence: TGTGCCAGTAGTATCCGGGACTACACAGATACGCAGTATTTT. Supplemented by reference TRBV19 and TRBJ2-3, the full variable domain reads DGGITQSPKYLFRKEGQNVTLSCEQNLNHDAMYWYRQDPGQGLRLIYYSQIVNDFQKGDIAEGYSVSREKKESFPLTVTSAQKNPTAFYLCASSIRDYTDTQYFGPGTRLTVL.

Only one count was recorded for this clone. V gene TRBV5-1 combines with J gene TRBJ1-3, with TRBD1 as a possible D gene (6 bases). Deletions cut 7 bases from V and 1 base from J, with 15 bases between. Germline assignment: CDR1 SGHRS and CDR2 YFSETQ. There are 15 residues in the CDR3. CDR3 in amino acids: CASSAGALSGNTIYF. The DNA for the CDR3 is TGCGCCAGCTCCGCGGGGGCCTTATCTGGAAACACCATATATTTT. Variable domain in full (rest from reference TRBV5-1 and TRBJ1-3): KAGVTQTPRYLIKTRGQQVTLSCSPISGHRSVSWYQQTPGQGLQFLFEYFSETQRNKGNFPGRFSGRQFSNSRSEMNVSTLELGDSALYLCASSAGALSGNTIYFGEGSWLTVV.

The genes are TRBV19 and TRBJ1-6; 7 bases line up with TRBD1. Losses at the gene ends were 6 bases for V and 10 bases for J; bases not matched to a gene: 9. The CDR3 extends over 14 amino acids. The germline gives CDR1 LNHDA, CDR2 SQIVND (reference sequence). The CDR3 reads CASRRGGTVSPLHF. The CDR3 DNA is TGTGCCAGTAGACGAGGGGGCACGGTCTCACCCCTCCACTTT.

The chain carries TRBV19 and TRBJ2-1; 8 nucleotides match TRBD1. This CDR3 has 13 residues. Losses at the gene ends were 6 bases for V and 6 bases for J; bases not matched to a gene: 4. CDR1 LNHDA and CDR2 SQIVND come from the germline V gene (reference sequence). Here the CDR3 DNA reads TGTGCCAGTAGCTGGACAGGGATCAATGAGCAGTTCTTC. Translation: CASSWTGINEQFF.

The V call is TRBV7-6, the J call TRBJ2-3; 7 nucleotides agree with TRBD1. The CDR3 runs to 16 residues. Germline values: CDR1 SGHVS, CDR2 FNYEAQ. V lost 5 bases and J lost 9; bases outside the gene matches: 17. CDR3 sequence: CASSPNANRGEDTQYF. The CDR3 DNA sequence: TGTGCCAGCAGCCCCAACGCCAACAGGGGTGAGGACACGCAGTATTTT.

This clone has a handful of counts. The chain employs TRBV5-6 and TRBJ2-2; TRBD2 is a possible D gene (5 bases). CDR1 and CDR2 (germline): SGHDT, YYEEEE. This CDR3 comprises 15 residues. V was clipped by 4 bases and J by 1 base, with 11 bases between them. CDR3 DNA sequence: TGTGCCAGCAGCCCCCGGGAAAGGAACACCGGGGAGCTGTTTTTT. This codes for CASSPRERNTGELFF.

The gene calls are TRBV6-6 and TRBJ1-4; D is perhaps TRBD1 (6 bases). The germline CDR1 and CDR2 sequences are MNHNY and SVGAGI (reference sequence). The CDR3 runs 14 residues. The V end lost 7 bases, the J end lost 3 bases, and 12 bases lay between the germline ends. For the CDR3, the DNA is TGTGCCAGCACCACAACAGGGCCTAATGAAAAACTGTTTTTT. Encoded protein: CASTTTGPNEKLFF.

This clone showed up just a few times. This chain joins TRBV6-2 or TRBV6-3 and TRBJ2-1; no clear D. Germline CDR1 reads MNHEY; CDR2 reads SVGEGT. With 5 bases removed from V and 10 bases from J, the gap between germline ends came to 15 bases. This CDR3 spans 13 amino acids. Here the CDR3 DNA reads TGTGCCAGCAGTGATCTAATAGAGGAGGAGCAGTTCTTC. Translated: CASSDLIEEEQFF.

The chain links TRBV2 to TRBJ1-1, with D unclear. Germline V CDR1 and CDR2: SNHLY, FYNNEI. Trimming shortened V by 6 bases and J by 2 bases, and 13 bases separated the two germline ends. The CDR3 runs 14 residues. CDR3 in amino acids: CASRQTYLNTEAFF. CDR3 bases: TGTGCCAGCAGGCAGACTTACTTAAACACTGAAGCTTTCTTT.

This chain joins TRBV3-1 (or the pseudogene TRBV3-2) and TRBJ2-5, with TRBD2 matching over 7 bases. After removal of 4 bases from V and 5 bases from J, the junction contained 7 bases not matched to a gene. The germline V gene has CDR1 LGHDT and CDR2 YNNKEL (reference sequence). CDR3 length equals 14 residues. Here the CDR3 reads CASSPPSGSETQYF. CDR3 bases: TGTGCCAGCAGCCCACCTAGCGGTTCCGAGACCCAGTACTTC.

V usage is TRBV5-8 and J usage is TRBJ1-4; unclear D gene. Germline CDR1 reads SGHTS; CDR2 reads YDEGEE. Trimming removed 2 bases at V and 8 bases at J, with 13 bases between. The CDR3 spans 14 residues. The CDR3 region is CASSLEASGEKLFF. The CDR3 nucleotides read TGTGCCAGCAGCTTAGAGGCATCTGGGGAAAAACTGTTTTTT.

The chain uses TRBV15 and TRBJ2-1; 7 positions agree with TRBD2. J lost 6 bases, V lost 8 bases, and 13 bases had no gene match. This CDR3 spans 15 amino acids. Germline V gene sequence: CDR1 LNHNV, CDR2 YYDKDF (reference sequence). The CDR3 bases are TGTGCCACCTCCCCGGCGGGGAGGGCCTTCAATGAGCAGTTCTTC. Protein sequence: CATSPAGRAFNEQFF. Based on the CDR3 plus reference TRBV15 and TRBJ2-1, the full variable domain is DAMVIQNPRYQVTQFGKPVTLSCSQTLNHNVMYWYQQKSSQAPKLLFHYYDKDFNNEADTPDNFQSRRPNTSFCFLDIRSPGLGDTAMYLCATSPAGRAFNEQFFGPGTRLTVL.

A word on this clone: Other DNA sequences from this sample encode an identical CDR3 as well. This rearrangement joins TRBV2 to TRBJ1-1, with D possibly TRBD1 on 6 matching bases. The CDR3 spans 12 residues. Germline V gene sequence: CDR1 SNHLY, CDR2 FYNNEI. Trimming cost V 6 bases and J 5 bases, with 10 bases left between them. This CDR3 is CASSGQGTEAFF. For the CDR3, the DNA is TGTGCCAGCAGCGGTCAGGGGACTGAAGCTTTCTTT.